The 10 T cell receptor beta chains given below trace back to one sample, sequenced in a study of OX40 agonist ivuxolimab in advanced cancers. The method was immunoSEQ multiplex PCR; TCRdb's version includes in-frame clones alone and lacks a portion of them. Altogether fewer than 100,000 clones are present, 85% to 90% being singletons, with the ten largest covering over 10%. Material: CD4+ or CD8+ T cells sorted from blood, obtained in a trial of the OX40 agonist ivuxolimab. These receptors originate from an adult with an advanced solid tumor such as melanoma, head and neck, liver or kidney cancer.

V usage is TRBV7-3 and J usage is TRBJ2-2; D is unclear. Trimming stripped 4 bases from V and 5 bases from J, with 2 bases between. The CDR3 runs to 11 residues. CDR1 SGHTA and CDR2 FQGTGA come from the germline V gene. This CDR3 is CASSSTGELFF. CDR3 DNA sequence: TGTGCCAGCAGCTCGACCGGGGAGCTGTTTTTT. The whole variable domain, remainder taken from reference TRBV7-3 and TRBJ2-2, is GAGVSQTPSNKVTEKGKYVELRCDPISGHTALYWYRQSLGQGPEFLIYFQGTGAADDSGLPNDRFFAVRPEGSVSTLKIQRTERGDSAVYLCASSSTGELFFGEGSRLTVL.

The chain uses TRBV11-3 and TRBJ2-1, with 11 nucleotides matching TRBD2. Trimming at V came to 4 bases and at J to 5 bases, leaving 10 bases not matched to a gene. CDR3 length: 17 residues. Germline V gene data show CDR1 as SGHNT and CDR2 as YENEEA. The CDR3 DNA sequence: TGTGCCAGCAGCTCAAGACATAGCGGGAGGGCCAACAATGAGCAGTTCTTC. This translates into CASSSRHSGRANNEQFF.

The CDR3 bases are TGTGCCAGCAGTCTAGGGGACAGCGGGTCACCCCTCCACTTT. It translates to CASSLGDSGSPLHF. This chain uses TRBV27 with TRBJ1-6; 7 positions agree with TRBD1. Germline V lookup: CDR1 MNHEY, CDR2 SMNVEV (reference sequence). J was trimmed by 10 bases and V by 5 bases; bases with no gene match: 8. This CDR3 has 14 amino acids.

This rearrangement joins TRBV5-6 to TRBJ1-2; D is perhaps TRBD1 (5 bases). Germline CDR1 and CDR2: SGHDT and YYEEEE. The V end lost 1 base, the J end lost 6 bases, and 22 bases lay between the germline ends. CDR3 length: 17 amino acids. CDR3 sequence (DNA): TGTGCCAGCAGCTTGTTTACAGGACCCCTCTTCACCGATGGCTACACCTTC. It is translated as CASSLFTGPLFTDGYTF.

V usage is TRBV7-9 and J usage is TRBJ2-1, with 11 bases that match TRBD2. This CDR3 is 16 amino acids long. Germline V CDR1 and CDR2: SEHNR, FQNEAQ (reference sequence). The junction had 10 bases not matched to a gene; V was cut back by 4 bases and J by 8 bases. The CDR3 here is CASSSVAGGPFDEQFF. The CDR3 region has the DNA TGTGCCAGCAGCTCCGTAGCGGGAGGGCCGTTCGATGAGCAGTTCTTC.

The CDR3 loop reads CASSLGAEPMNTEAFF. The CDR3 DNA reads TGTGCCAGCAGCTTAGGGGCAGAGCCGATGAACACTGAAGCTTTCTTT. The chain combines TRBV7-8 with TRBJ1-1; D remains ambiguous. The CDR3 runs 16 residues. V lost 1 base to trimming and J lost 0 bases, with 12 bases between them. CDR1 is SGHVS, CDR2 FQNEAQ, per germline. The full variable domain, in which reference TRBV7-8 and TRBJ1-1 provide the parts outside the CDR3, is GAGVSQSPRYKVAKRGQDVALRCDPISGHVSLFWYQQALGQGPEFLTYFQNEAQLDKSGLPSDRFFAERPEGSVSTLKIQRTQQEDSAVYLCASSLGAEPMNTEAFFGQGTRLTVV.

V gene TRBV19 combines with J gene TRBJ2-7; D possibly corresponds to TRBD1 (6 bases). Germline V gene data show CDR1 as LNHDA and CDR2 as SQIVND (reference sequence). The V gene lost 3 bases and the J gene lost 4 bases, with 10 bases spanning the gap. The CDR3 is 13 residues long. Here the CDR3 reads CASSILGAYEQYF. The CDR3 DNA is TGTGCCAGTAGTATCTTGGGGGCTTACGAGCAGTACTTC.

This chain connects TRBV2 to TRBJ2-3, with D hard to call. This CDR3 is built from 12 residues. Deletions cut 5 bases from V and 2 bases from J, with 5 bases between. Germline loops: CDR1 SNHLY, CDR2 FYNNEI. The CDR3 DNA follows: TGTGCCAGCAGTCGGCCCACAGATACGCAGTATTTT. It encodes CASSRPTDTQYF.

The CDR3 nucleotides read TGTGCCGTCGGGACCCAGGCCGTTAGGCAAGAGACCCAGTACTTC. As protein: CAVGTQAVRQETQYF. The chain has TRBV10-3 and TRBJ2-5, with D perhaps given as TRBD1 or TRBD2 (5 bases each). The CDR3 runs to 15 residues. V lost 11 bases, J lost 2 bases, and 21 bases lay in between. Germline V gene sequence: CDR1 ENHRY, CDR2 SYGVKD.

CDR3 nucleotide sequence: TGTGCCAGTGGGGGTTGCACACAGGGGGCCACAGATACGCAGTATTTT. Encoded protein: CASGGCTQGATDTQYF. This rearrangement joins TRBV6-7 to TRBJ2-3, with 9 bases lining up with TRBD1. TRBV6-7 has ORF status, its function being uncertain. The V segment lost 9 bases and the J segment 2 bases; nucleotides outside the gene matches: 12. The CDR3 is made up of 16 amino acids.